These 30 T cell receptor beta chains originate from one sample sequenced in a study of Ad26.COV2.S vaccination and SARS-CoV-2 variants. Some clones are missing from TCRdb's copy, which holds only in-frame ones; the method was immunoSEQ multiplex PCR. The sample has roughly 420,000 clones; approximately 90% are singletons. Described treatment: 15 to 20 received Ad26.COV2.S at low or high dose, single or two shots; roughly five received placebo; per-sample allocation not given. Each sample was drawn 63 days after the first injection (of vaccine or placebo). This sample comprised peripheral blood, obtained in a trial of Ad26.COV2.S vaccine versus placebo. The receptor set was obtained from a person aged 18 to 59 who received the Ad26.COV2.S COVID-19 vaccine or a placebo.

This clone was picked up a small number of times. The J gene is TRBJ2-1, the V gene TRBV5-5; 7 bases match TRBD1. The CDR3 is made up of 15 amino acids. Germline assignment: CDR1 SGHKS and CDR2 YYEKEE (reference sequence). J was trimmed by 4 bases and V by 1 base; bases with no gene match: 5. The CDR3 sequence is CASSLSGQSYNEQFF. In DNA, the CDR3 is TGTGCCAGCAGCTTGTCGGGACAGAGTTACAATGAGCAGTTCTTC.

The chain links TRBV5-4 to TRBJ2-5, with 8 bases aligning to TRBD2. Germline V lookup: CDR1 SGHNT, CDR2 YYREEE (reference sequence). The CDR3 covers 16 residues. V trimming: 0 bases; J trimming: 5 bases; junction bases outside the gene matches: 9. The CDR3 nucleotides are TGTGCCAGCAGCTTGGGTGGCGGGGGGTCCCAGGAGACCCAGTACTTC. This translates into CASSLGGGGSQETQYF.

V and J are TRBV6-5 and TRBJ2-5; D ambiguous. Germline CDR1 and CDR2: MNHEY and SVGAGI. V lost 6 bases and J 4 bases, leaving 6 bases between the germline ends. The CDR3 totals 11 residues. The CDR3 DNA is TGTGCCAGCAGCATAAGAGAGACCCAGTACTTC. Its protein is CASSIRETQYF.

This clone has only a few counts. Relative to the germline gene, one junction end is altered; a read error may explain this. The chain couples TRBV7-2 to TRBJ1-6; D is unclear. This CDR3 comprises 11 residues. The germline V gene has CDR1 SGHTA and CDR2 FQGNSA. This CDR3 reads CASSLSTLPVF. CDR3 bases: TGTGCCAGCAGCTTATCCACGTTACCGGTCTTT.

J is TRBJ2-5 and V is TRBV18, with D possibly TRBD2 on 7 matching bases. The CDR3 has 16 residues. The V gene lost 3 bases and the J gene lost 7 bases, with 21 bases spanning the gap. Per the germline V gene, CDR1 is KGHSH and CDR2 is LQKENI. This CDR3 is CASSPEWGGLVRTQYF. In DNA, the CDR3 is TGTGCCAGCTCACCCGAATGGGGGGGGCTGGTACGGACCCAGTACTTC.

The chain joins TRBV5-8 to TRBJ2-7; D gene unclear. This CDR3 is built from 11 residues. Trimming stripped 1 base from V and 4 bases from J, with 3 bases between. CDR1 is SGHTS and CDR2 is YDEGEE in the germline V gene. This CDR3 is CASSLIYEQYF. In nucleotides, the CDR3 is TGTGCCAGCAGCTTGATTTACGAGCAGTACTTC.

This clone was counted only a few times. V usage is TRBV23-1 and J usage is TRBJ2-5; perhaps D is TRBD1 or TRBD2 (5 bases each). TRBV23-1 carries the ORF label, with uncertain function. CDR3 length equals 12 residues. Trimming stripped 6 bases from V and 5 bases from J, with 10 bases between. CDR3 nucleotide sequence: TGCGCCAGCAGGGGACGGTCCGAGACCCAGTACTTC. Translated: CASRGRSETQYF.

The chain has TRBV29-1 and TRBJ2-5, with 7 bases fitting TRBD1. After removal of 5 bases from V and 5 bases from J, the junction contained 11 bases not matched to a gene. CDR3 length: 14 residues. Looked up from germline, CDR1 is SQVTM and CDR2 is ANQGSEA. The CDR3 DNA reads TGCAGCGTTTCCTACAGGGGTAGCGAGGAGACCCAGTACTTC. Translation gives CSVSYRGSEETQYF.

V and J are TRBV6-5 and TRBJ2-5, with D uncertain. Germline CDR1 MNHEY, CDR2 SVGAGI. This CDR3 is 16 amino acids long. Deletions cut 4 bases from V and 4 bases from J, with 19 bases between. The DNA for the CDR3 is TGTGCCAGCAGTTCGACTCCCTCCGAAAAGGGAGAGACCCAGTACTTC. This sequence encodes CASSSTPSEKGETQYF.

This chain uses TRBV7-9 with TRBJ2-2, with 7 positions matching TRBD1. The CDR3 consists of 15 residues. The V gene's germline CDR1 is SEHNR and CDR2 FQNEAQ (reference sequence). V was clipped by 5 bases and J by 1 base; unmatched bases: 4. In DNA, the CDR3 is TGTGCCAGCAGCCTGAGGACAGGGAACACCGGGGAGCTGTTTTTT. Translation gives CASSLRTGNTGELFF.

The CDR3 sequence is CASSPRGQRAKNIQYF. In nucleotides, the CDR3 is TGTGCCAGCAGCCCCCGGGGACAGAGGGCAAAAAACATTCAGTACTTC. The rearrangement joins TRBV7-8 to TRBJ2-4; 7 bases match TRBD1. The V gene end was trimmed by 5 bases and the J gene end by 4 bases; junction bases not matched to a gene: 11. Per germline, CDR1 SGHVS and CDR2 FQNEAQ. The CDR3 runs 16 residues.

CDR3 sequence: CASSLVQGSGNTIYF. In DNA form, the CDR3 reads TGTGCCAGCAGTTTAGTACAGGGCAGTGGAAACACCATATATTTT. The rearrangement joins TRBV28 to TRBJ1-3; the D gene is possibly TRBD1 (6 bases). V was clipped by 2 bases and J by 3 bases, with 11 bases between them. The germline CDR1 and CDR2 sequences are MDHEN and SYDVKM. CDR3 length: 15 amino acids.

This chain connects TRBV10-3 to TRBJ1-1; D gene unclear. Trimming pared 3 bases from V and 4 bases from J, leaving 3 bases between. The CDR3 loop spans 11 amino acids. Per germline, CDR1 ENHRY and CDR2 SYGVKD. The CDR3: CAISDFTEAFF. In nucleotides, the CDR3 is TGTGCCATCAGTGATTTCACTGAAGCTTTCTTT.

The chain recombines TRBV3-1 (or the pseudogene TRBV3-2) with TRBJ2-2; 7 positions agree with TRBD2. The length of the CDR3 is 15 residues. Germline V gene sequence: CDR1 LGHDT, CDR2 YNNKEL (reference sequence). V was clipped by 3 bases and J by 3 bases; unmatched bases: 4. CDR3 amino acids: CASSQAGVDTGELFF. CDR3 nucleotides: TGTGCCAGCAGCCAGGCGGGGGTGGACACCGGGGAGCTGTTTTTT.

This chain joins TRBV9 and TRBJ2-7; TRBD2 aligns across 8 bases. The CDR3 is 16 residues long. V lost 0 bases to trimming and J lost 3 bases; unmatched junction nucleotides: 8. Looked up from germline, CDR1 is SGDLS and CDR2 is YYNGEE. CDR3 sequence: CASSVGAAGAHYEQYF. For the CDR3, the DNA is TGTGCCAGCAGCGTAGGGGCAGCGGGGGCTCACTACGAGCAGTACTTC.

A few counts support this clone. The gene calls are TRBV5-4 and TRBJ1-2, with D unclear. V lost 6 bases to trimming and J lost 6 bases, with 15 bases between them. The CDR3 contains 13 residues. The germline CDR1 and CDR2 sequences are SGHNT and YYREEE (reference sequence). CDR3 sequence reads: CASTSVGVHGYTF. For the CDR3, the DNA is TGTGCCAGCACCTCGGTCGGGGTTCATGGCTACACCTTC.

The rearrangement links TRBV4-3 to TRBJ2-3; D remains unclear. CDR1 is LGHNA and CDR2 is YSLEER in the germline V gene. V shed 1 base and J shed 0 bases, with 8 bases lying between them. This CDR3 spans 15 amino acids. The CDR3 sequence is CASSQGAVSTDTQYF. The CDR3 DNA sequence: TGCGCCAGCAGCCAAGGCGCGGTTAGCACAGATACGCAGTATTTT.

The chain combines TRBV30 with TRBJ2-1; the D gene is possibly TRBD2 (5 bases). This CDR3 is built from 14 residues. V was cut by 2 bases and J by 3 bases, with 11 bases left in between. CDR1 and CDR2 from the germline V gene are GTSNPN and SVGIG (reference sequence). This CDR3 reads CAWSSLASYNEQFF. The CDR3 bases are TGTGCCTGGAGTAGTCTAGCAAGCTACAATGAGCAGTTCTTC.

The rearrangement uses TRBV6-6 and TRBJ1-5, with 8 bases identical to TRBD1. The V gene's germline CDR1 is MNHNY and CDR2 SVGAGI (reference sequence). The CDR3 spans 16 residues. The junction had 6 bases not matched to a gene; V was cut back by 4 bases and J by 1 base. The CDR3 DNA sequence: TGTGCCAGCAGTTCCCGGACAGGGACGAGCAATCAGCCCCAGCATTTT. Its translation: CASSSRTGTSNQPQHF.

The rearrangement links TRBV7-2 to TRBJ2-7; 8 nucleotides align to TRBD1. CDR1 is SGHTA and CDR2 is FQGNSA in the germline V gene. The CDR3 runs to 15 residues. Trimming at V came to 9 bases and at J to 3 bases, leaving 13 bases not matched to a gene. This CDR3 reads CASSTHGTGGYEQYF. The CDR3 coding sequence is TGTGCCAGTTCAACACACGGGACAGGCGGCTACGAGCAGTACTTC. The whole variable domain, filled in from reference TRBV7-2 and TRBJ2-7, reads GAGVSQSPSNKVTEKGKDVELRCDPISGHTALYWYRQSLGQGLEFLIYFQGNSAPDKSGLPSDRFSAERTGGSVSTLTIQRTQQEDSAVYLCASSTHGTGGYEQYFGPGTRLTVT.

CDR3 sequence reads: CASSLGGGPLETQYF. The CDR3 coding sequence is TGTGCCAGCAGCTTAGGCGGGGGGCCATTGGAGACCCAGTACTTC. The J gene is TRBJ2-5, the V gene TRBV7-9; 8 nucleotides match TRBD2. Germline V gene lookup returns CDR1 SEHNR and CDR2 FQNEAQ (reference sequence). The CDR3 has 15 amino acids. Losses at the gene ends were 1 base for V and 5 bases for J; bases not matched to a gene: 6. Supplemented by reference TRBV7-9 and TRBJ2-5, the full variable domain reads DTGVSQNPRHKITKRGQNVTFRCDPISEHNRLYWYRQTLGQGPEFLTYFQNEAQLEKSRLLSDRFSAERPKGSFSTLEIQRTEQGDSAMYLCASSLGGGPLETQYFGPGTRLLVL.

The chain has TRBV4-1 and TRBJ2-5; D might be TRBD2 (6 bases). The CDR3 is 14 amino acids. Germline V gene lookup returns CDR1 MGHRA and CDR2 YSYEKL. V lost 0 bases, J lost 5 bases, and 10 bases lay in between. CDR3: CASSQEAGRETQYF. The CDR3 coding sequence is TGCGCCAGCAGCCAAGAGGCAGGGAGGGAGACCCAGTACTTC.

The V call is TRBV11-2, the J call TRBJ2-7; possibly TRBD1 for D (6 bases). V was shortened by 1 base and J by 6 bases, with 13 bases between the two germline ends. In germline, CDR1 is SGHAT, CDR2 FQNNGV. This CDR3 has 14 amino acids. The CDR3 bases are TGTGCCAGCAGCTTAGGCCTACAGGGCGGCGAGCAGTACTTC. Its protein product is CASSLGLQGGEQYF.

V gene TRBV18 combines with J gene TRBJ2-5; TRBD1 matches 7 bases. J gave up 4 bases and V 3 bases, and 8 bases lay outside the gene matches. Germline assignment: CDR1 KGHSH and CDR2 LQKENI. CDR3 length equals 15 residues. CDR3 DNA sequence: TGTGCCAGCTCACCGCTCGGACAGGATGGAGAGACCCAGTACTTC. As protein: CASSPLGQDGETQYF.

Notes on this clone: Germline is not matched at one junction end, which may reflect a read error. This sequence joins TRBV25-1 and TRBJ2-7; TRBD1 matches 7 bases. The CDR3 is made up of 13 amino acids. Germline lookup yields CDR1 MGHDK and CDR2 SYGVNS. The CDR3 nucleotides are TGTGCCAGCCTGGGACAGTCCTCCCACGAGCAGTACTTC. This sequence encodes CASLGQSSHEQYF.

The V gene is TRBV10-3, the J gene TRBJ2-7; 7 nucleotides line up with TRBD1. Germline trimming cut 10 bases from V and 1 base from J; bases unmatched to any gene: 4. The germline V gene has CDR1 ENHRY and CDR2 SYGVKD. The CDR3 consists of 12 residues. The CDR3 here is CATKTGSYEQYF. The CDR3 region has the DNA TGTGCCACCAAGACAGGGTCCTACGAGCAGTACTTC.

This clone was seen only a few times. The CDR3 is CASSLEVVGNGGELFF. DNA for the CDR3: TGTGCCAGCAGCTTAGAGGTGGTAGGGAACGGCGGGGAGCTGTTTTTT. The rearrangement joins TRBV11-2 to TRBJ2-2; no clear D gene. Trimming removed 0 bases from V and 7 bases from J, with 15 bases in between. Germline V gene data show CDR1 as SGHAT and CDR2 as FQNNGV. This CDR3 is 16 amino acids long.

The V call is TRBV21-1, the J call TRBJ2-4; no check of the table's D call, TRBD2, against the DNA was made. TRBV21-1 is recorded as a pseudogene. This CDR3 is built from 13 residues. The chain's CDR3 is CASSRSPRGIQYF. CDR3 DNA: TGTGCCAGCAGCAGGAGCCCCAGAGGCATTCAGTACTTC.

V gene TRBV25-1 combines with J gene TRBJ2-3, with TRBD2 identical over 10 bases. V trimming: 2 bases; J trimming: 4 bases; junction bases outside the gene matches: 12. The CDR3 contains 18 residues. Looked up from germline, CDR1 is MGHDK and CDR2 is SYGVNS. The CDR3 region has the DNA TGTGCCAGCAGTGAAACCGGGGGGGGACTAGCGACCCCAGATACGCAGTATTTT. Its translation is CASSETGGGLATPDTQYF.

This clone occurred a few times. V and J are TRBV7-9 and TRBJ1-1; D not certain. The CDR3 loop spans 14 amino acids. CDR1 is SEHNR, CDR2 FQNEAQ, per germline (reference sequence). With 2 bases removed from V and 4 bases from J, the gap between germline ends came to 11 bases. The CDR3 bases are TGTGCCAGCAGCTTAAGGGCCCCCGGCACTGAAGCTTTCTTT. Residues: CASSLRAPGTEAFF.